Reported below is one TCR beta chain. The study ran its PCR with 60 Vbeta and 13 Jbeta primers. Profiled with immunoSEQ multiplex PCR; TCRdb holds only in-frame clones, not every one. The sample carries 150,000 to 200,000 clones, approximately 80% recorded once. The data stem from a study of cytomegalovirus exposure and HLA in healthy donors. Background on the study: As released early, the data held roughly 85 million unique TCRs from HLA-typed donors.

V dropped 0 bases and J dropped 4 bases, with 9 bases sitting between them. The germline CDR1 and CDR2 sequences are KGHSH and LQKENI. The CDR3 length is 14 residues. Source material: PBMCs. The origin of this receptor is a male donor in good health and CMV-seropositive. The J gene is TRBJ2-5, the V gene TRBV18, with a weak D call TRBD1 (5 bases). Here the CDR3 DNA reads TGTGCCAGCTCACCACCGGCCAGGGCAGAGACCCAGTACTTC. Its protein product is CASSPPARAETQYF.